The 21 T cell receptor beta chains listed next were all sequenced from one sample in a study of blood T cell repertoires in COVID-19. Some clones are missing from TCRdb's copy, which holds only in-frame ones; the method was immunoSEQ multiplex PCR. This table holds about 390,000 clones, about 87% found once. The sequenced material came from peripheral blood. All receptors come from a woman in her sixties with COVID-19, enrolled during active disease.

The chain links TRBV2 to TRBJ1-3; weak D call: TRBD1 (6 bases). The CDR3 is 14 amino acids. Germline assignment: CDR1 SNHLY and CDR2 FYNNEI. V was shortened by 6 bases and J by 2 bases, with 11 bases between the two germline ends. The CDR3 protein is CASSVDSTGNTIYF. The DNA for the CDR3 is TGTGCCAGCAGCGTGGACAGCACTGGAAACACCATATATTTT. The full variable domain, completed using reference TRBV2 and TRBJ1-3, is EPEVTQTPSHQVTQMGQEVILRCVPISNHLYFYWYRQILGQKVEFLVSFYNNEISEKSEIFDDQFSVERPDGSNFTLKIRSTKLEDSAMYFCASSVDSTGNTIYFGEGSWLTVV.

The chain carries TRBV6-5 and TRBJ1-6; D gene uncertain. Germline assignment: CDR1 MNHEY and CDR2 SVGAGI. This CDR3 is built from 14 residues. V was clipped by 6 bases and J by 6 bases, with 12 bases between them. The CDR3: CASRRSGLNSPLHF. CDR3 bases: TGTGCCAGCAGGAGGTCCGGCCTTAATTCACCCCTCCACTTT.

CDR3 residues: CASTRLAGDTGELFF. CDR3 nucleotides: TGTGCCAGTACCAGACTAGCGGGGGACACCGGGGAGCTGTTTTTT. V is TRBV19 and J is TRBJ2-2; TRBD2 aligns across 12 bases. Germline CDR1 LNHDA, CDR2 SQIVND (reference sequence). This CDR3 has 15 amino acids. V gave up 7 bases and J gave up 3 bases; unmatched junction bases: 3.

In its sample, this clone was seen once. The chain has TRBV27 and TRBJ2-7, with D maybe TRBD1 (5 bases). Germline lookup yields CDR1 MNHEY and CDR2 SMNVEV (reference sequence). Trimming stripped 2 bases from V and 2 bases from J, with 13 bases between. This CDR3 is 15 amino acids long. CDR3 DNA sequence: TGTGCCAGCAGTTTAGGGGTGGGGCCACCCTACGAGCAGTACTTC. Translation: CASSLGVGPPYEQYF.

DNA for the CDR3: TGTGCCAGCTCACCACGGGGGCTTGGTAATGAAAAACTGTTTTTT. It translates to CASSPRGLGNEKLFF. The chain uses TRBV18 and TRBJ1-4, with D maybe TRBD1 (6 bases). Trimming left V 1 base short and J 4 bases short, with 10 bases between. Germline V gene data show CDR1 as KGHSH and CDR2 as LQKENI. The CDR3 has 15 residues. Looking up the rest from reference TRBV18 and TRBJ1-4 gives the full variable domain: NAGVMQNPRHLVRRRGQEARLRCSPMKGHSHVYWYRQLPEEGLKFMVYLQKENIIDESGMPKERFSAEFPKEGPSILRIQQVVRGDSAAYFCASSPRGLGNEKLFFGSGTQLSVL.

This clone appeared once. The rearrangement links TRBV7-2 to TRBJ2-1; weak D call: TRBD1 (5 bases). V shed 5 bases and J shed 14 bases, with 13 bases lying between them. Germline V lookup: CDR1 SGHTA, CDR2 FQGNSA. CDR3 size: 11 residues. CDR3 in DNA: TGTGCCAGCAGCATGGACCTCAGGGAGTTCTTC. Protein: CASSMDLREFF.

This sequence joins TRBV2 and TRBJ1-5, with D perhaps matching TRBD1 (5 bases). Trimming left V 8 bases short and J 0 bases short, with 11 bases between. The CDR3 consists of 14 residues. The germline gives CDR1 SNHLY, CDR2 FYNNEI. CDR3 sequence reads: CASSGLFSNQPQHF. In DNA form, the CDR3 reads TGTGCCAGCTCGGGACTTTTTAGCAATCAGCCCCAGCATTTT.

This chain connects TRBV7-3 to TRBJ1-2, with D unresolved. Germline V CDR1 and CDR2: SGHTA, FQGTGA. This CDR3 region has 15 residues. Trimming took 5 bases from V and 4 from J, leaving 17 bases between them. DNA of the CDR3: TGTGCCAGCAGCGCTGGAGGCCAGAGATCCTATGGCTACACCTTC. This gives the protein CASSAGGQRSYGYTF.

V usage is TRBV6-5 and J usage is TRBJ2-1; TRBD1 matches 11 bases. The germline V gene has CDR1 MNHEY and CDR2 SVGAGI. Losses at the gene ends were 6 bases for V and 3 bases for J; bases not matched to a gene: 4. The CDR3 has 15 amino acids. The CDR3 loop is CASRRGTGGYNEQFF. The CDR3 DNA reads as TGTGCCAGCAGAAGGGGGACAGGGGGCTACAATGAGCAGTTCTTC.

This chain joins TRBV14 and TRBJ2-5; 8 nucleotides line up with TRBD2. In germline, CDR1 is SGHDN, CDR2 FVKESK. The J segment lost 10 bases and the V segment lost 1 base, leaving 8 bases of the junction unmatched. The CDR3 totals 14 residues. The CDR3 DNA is TGTGCCAGCAGCCAAGGGTTGGTAGCGGGGCTCCAGTACTTC. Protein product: CASSQGLVAGLQYF.

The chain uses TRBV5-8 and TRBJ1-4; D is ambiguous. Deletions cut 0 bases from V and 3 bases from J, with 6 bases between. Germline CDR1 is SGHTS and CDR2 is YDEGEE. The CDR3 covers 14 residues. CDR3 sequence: CASSLGVANEKLFF. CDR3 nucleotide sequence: TGTGCCAGCAGCTTGGGAGTTGCTAATGAAAAACTGTTTTTT. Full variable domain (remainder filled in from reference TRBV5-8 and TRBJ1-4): EAGVTQSPTHLIKTRGQQATLRCSPISGHTSVYWYQQALGLGLQFLLWYDEGEERNRGNFPPRFSGRQFPNYSSELNVNALELEDSALYLCASSLGVANEKLFFGSGTQLSVL.

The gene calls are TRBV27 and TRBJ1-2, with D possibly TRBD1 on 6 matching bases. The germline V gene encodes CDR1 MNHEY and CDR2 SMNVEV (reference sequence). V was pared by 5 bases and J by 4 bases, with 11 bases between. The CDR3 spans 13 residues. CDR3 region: CASSPDSVYGYTF. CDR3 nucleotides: TGTGCCAGCAGTCCGGACAGCGTCTATGGCTACACCTTC.

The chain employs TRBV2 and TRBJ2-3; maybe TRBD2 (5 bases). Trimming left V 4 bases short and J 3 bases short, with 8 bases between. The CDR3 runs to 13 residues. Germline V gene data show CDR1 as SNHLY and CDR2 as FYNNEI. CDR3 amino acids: CASSVEATDTQYF. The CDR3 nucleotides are TGTGCCAGCAGTGTGGAGGCGACAGATACGCAGTATTTT.

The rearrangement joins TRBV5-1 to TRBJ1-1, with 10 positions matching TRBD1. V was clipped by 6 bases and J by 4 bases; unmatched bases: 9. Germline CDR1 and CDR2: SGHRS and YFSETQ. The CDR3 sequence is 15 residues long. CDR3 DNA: TGCGCCAGCAAGGGACAGGGGAGGCTGGGCACTGAAGCTTTCTTT. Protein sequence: CASKGQGRLGTEAFF.

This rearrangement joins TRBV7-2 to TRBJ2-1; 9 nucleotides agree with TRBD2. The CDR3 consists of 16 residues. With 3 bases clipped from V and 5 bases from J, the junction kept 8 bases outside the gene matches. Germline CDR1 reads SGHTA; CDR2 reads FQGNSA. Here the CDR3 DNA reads TGTGCCAGCAGCTTTTCTCTAGCGGGGTTTAACAATGAGCAGTTCTTC. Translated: CASSFSLAGFNNEQFF.

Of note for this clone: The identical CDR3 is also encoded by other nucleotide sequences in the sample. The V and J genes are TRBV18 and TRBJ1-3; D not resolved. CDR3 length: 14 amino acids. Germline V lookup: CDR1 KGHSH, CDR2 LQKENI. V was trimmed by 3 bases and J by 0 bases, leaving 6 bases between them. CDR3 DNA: TGTGCCAGCTCACCGACAAGCTCTGGAAACACCATATATTTT. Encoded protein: CASSPTSSGNTIYF.

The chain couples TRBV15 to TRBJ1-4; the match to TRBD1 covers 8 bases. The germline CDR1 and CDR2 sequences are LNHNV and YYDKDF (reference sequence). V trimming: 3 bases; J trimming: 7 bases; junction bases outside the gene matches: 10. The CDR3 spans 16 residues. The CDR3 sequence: CATSRGQDRAGEKLFF. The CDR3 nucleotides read TGTGCCACCAGCAGGGGTCAGGACAGGGCAGGTGAAAAACTGTTTTTT.

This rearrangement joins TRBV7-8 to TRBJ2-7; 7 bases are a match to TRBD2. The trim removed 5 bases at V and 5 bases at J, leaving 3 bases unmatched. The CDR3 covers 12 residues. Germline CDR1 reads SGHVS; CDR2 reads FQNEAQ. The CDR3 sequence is CASSRGGDEQYF. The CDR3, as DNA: TGTGCCAGCAGCCGCGGGGGAGACGAGCAGTACTTC.

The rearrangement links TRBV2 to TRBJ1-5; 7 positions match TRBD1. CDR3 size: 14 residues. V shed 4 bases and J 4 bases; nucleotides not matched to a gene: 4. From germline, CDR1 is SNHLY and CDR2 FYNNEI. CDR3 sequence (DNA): TGTGCCAGCAGTGGAGACAGGGTTAATCAGCCCCAGCATTTT. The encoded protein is CASSGDRVNQPQHF.

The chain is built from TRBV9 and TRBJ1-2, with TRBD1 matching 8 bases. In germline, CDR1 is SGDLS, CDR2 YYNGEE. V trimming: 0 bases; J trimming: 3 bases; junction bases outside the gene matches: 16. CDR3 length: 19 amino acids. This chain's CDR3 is CASSVASEGRGQRYYGYTF. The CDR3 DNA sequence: TGTGCCAGCAGCGTAGCCTCTGAGGGCAGGGGGCAGCGGTACTATGGCTACACCTTC.

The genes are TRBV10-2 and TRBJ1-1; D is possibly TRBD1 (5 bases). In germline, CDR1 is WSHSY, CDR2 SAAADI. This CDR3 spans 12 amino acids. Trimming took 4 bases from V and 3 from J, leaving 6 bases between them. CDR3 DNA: TGCGCCAGCAGTGTAGGGGACACTGAAGCTTTCTTT. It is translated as CASSVGDTEAFF.